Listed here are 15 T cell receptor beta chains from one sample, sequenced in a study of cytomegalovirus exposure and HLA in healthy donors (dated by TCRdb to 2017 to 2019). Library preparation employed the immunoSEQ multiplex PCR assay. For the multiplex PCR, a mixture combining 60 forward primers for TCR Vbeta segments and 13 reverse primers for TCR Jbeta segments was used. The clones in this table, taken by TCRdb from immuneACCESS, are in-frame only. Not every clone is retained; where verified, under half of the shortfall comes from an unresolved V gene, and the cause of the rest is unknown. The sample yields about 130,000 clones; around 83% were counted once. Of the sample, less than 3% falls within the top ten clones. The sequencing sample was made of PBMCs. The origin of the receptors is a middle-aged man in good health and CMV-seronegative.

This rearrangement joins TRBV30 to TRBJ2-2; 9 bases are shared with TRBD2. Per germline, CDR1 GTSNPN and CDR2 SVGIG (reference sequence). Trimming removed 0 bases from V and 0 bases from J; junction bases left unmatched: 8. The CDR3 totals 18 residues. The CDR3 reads CAWSVGGGGATNTGELFF. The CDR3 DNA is TGTGCCTGGAGTGTAGGGGGCGGGGGGGCCACGAACACCGGGGAGCTGTTTTTT.

For the CDR3, the DNA is TGTGCCAGCAAGGACAGCCACAATTCACCCCTCCACTTT. It encodes CASKDSHNSPLHF. This sequence joins TRBV2 and TRBJ1-6; TRBD1 is a possible D gene (6 bases). There are 13 residues in the CDR3. The germline V gene encodes CDR1 SNHLY and CDR2 FYNNEI. Trimming took off 7 bases at V and 7 bases at J, with 11 bases between the two ends.

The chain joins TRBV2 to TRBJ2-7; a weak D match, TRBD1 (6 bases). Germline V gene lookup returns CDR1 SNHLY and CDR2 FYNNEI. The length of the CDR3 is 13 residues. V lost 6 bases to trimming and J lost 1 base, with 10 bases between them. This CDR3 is CASRAGESYEQYF. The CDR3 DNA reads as TGTGCCAGCAGGGCAGGGGAGTCCTACGAGCAGTACTTC.

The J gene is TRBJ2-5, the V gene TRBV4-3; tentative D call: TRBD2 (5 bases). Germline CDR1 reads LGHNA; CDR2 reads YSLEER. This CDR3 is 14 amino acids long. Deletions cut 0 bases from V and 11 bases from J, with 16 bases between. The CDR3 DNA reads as TGCGCCAGCAGCCAAGATCTAGCACGGGGTGAGCAGTACTTC. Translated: CASSQDLARGEQYF.

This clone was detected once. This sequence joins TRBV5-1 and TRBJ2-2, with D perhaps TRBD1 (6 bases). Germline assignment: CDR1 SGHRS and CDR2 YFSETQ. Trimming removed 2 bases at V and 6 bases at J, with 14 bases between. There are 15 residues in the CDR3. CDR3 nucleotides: TGCGCCAGCAGCTTCGAAGGGAACAGGGCCGGGGAGCTGTTTTTT. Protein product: CASSFEGNRAGELFF.

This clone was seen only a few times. The CDR3 region has the DNA TGTGCCAGCTCAGAACAACGAGGGTCTGAAGCTTTCTTT. This codes for CASSEQRGSEAFF. The chain carries TRBV18 and TRBJ1-1; D gene unclear. The CDR3 runs 13 residues. The ends were cut back, 5 bases at V and 6 bases at J, with 13 bases in the middle. Germline-derived CDR1 and CDR2 are KGHSH and LQKENI. The full variable domain, with the rest looked up from reference TRBV18 and TRBJ1-1, is NAGVMQNPRHLVRRRGQEARLRCSPMKGHSHVYWYRQLPEEGLKFMVYLQKENIIDESGMPKERFSAEFPKEGPSILRIQQVVRGDSAAYFCASSEQRGSEAFFGQGTRLTVV.

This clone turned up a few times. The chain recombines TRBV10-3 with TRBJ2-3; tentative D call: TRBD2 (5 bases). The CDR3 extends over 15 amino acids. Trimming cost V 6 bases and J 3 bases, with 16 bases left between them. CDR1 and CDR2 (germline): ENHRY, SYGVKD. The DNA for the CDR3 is TGTGCCATCAGCGGTACGGAACGGGGAACAGATACGCAGTATTTT. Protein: CAISGTERGTDTQYF.

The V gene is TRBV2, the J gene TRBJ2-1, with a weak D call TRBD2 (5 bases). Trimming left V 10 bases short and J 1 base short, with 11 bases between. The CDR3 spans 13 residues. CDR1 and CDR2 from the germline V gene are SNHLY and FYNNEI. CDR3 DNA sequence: TGTGCCACCGGGGTACAGTCCTACAATGAGCAGTTCTTC. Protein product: CATGVQSYNEQFF.

The CDR3 loop reads CASSARLAGGGGELFF. Here the CDR3 DNA reads TGTGCCAGCAGCGCACGTCTCGCGGGGGGAGGCGGGGAGCTGTTTTTT. The rearrangement links TRBV9 to TRBJ2-2; 8 bases align to TRBD2. Germline CDR1 reads SGDLS; CDR2 reads YYNGEE. The ends lost 3 bases at V and 7 bases at J; junction bases unmatched: 11. The CDR3 has 16 amino acids.

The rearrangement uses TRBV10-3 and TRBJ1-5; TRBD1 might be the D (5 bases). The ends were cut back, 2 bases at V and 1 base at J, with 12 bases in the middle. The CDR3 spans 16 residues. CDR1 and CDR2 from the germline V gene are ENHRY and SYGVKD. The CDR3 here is CAISELPRASNQPQHF. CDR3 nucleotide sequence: TGTGCCATCAGTGAGCTCCCCAGGGCAAGCAATCAGCCCCAGCATTTT.

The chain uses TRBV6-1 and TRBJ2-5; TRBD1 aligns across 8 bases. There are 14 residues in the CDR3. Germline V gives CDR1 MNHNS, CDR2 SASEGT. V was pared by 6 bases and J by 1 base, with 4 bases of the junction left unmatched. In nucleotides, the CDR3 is TGTGCCAGCAGGACAGGGGATCTCCAAGAGACCCAGTACTTC. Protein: CASRTGDLQETQYF.

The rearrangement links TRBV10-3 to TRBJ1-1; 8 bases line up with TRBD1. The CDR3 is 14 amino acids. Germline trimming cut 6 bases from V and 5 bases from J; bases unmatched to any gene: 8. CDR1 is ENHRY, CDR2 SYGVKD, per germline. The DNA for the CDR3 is TGTGCCATCAGACCGGGACAGGACGAGACTGAAGCTTTCTTT. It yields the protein CAIRPGQDETEAFF.

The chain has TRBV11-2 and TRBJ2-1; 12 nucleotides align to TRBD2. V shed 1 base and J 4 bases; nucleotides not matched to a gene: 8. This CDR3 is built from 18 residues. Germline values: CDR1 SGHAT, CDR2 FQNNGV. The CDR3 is CASSLVMTSGGLYNEQFF. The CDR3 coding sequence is TGTGCCAGCAGCTTAGTCATGACTAGCGGGGGTTTGTACAATGAGCAGTTCTTC.

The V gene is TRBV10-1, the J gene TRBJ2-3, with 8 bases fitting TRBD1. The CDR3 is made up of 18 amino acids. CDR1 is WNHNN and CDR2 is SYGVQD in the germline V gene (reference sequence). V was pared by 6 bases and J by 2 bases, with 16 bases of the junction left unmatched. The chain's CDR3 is CASRLGQGFREITDTQYF. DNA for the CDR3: TGCGCCAGCAGACTAGGACAGGGTTTTAGGGAGATCACAGATACGCAGTATTTT.

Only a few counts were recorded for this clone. The CDR3 coding sequence is TGTGCCATCAGTGGGACAGGCGAATTCACAGATACGCAGTATTTT. Protein sequence: CAISGTGEFTDTQYF. V and J are TRBV10-3 and TRBJ2-3; TRBD1 aligns across 7 bases. From germline, CDR1 is ENHRY and CDR2 SYGVKD. The J segment lost 2 bases and the V segment lost 4 bases, leaving 6 bases of the junction unmatched. The CDR3 has 15 residues.